Listed below are T cell receptor beta chains from one sample, sequenced in a study of cytomegalovirus exposure and HLA in healthy donors. Sequencing used immunoSEQ multiplex PCR; TCRdb keeps in-frame clones, though not all of them. The sample contains around 200,000 clones, roughly three quarters of which appear only once. The source material was PBMCs. These receptors were taken from a woman between 18 and 30 years old in good health and CMV-seronegative. Both conserved end residues are part of each CDR3. D genes are given only for firm matches. Clone size is given for some rows only: seen once, a few or many times, or a class if the clone is expanded.

CDR3 DNA: TGTGCCAGTAGTATGACCCGCGACTTCAATGAGCAGTTCTTC; CDR3 protein: CASSMTRDFNEQFF; clone size: few; J gene: TRBJ2-1; D gene: -; V gene: TRBV19
CDR3 DNA: TGCGCCAGCAGCTTAGGGACAGACAAACGGCAGCCCCAGCATTTT; CDR3 protein: CASSLGTDKRQPQHF; clone size: once; J gene: TRBJ1-5; D gene: TRBD1; V gene: TRBV5-1
CDR3 DNA: TGTGCCAGTAGTATTGGCGGGAGCTCTGGAAACACCATATATTTT; CDR3 protein: CASSIGGSSGNTIYF; clone size: -; J gene: TRBJ1-3; D gene: -; V gene: TRBV19
CDR3 DNA: TGTGCCAGCAGCCCACTAGCGGGAGTTGACACAGATACGCAGTATTTT; CDR3 protein: CASSPLAGVDTDTQYF; clone size: -; J gene: TRBJ2-3; D gene: TRBD2; V gene: TRBV7-2
CDR3 DNA: TGTGCCAGTAGTGCAACACAGGGGAGAGGGGATTCACCCCTCCACTTT; CDR3 protein: CASSATQGRGDSPLHF; clone size: -; J gene: TRBJ1-6; D gene: TRBD1; V gene: TRBV19
CDR3 DNA: TGTGCCAGCAGTGAGGGACAGATCTACGAGCAGTACTTC; CDR3 protein: CASSEGQIYEQYF; clone size: -; J gene: TRBJ2-7; D gene: TRBD1; V gene: TRBV6-1
CDR3 DNA: TGTGCCAGCAGTCGGACAGGGGCTGTTAGAGACACTGAAGCTTTCTTT; CDR3 protein: CASSRTGAVRDTEAFF; clone size: -; J gene: TRBJ1-1; D gene: TRBD1; V gene: TRBV6-6
CDR3 DNA: TGTGCCAGCAGTGAATTCCGGGACAATAACTATGGCTACACCTTC; CDR3 protein: CASSEFRDNNYGYTF; clone size: -; J gene: TRBJ1-2; D gene: -; V gene: TRBV2
CDR3 DNA: TGTGCCATCAGTGAGTCTAGGGGGGACAGGGGAACCTACAATGAGCAGTTCTTC; CDR3 protein: CAISESRGDRGTYNEQFF; clone size: -; J gene: TRBJ2-1; D gene: TRBD1; V gene: TRBV10-3
CDR3 DNA: TGCGCCAGCAGCCAAGAGCCGGGACAGGGGCCGCGTACCTTT; CDR3 protein: CASSQEPGQGPRTF; clone size: -; J gene: TRBJ1-1; D gene: TRBD1; V gene: TRBV4-3
CDR3 DNA: TGTGCCAGCAGCCTCGGTACTAGCGGTTACGAGCAGTACTTC; CDR3 protein: CASSLGTSGYEQYF; clone size: -; J gene: TRBJ2-7; D gene: TRBD2; V gene: TRBV25-1
CDR3 DNA: TGTGCCAGCAGTGAAGCGGGGGGGGGTCAGCCCCAGCATTTT; CDR3 protein: CASSEAGGGQPQHF; clone size: few; J gene: TRBJ1-5; D gene: -; V gene: TRBV6-1
CDR3 DNA: TGCGCCAGCACCCAAGGTATCCGGGCGGTGGCGGGAGGGCCCAATGAGCAGTTCTTC; CDR3 protein: CASTQGIRAVAGGPNEQFF; clone size: -; J gene: TRBJ2-1; D gene: TRBD2; V gene: TRBV4-1
CDR3 DNA: TGTGCCAGCAGTGAGGGGCGGGGGCCCTCCTACGAGCAGTACTTC; CDR3 protein: CASSEGRGPSYEQYF; clone size: -; J gene: TRBJ2-7; D gene: -; V gene: TRBV2
CDR3 DNA: TGCAGCGTTGAAGAACTAGCGGGGGGGAGGAATGAGCAGTTCTTC; CDR3 protein: CSVEELAGGRNEQFF; clone size: -; J gene: TRBJ2-1; D gene: TRBD2; V gene: TRBV29-1
CDR3 DNA: TGTGCCTGGAGTGTGGGGCAGGTGGACACAGATACGCAGTATTTT; CDR3 protein: CAWSVGQVDTDTQYF; clone size: -; J gene: TRBJ2-3; D gene: -; V gene: TRBV30
CDR3 DNA: TGTGCCAGCAGCGTACGACAGGGTGACTATGGCTACACCTTC; CDR3 protein: CASSVRQGDYGYTF; clone size: once; J gene: TRBJ1-2; D gene: TRBD1; V gene: TRBV9
CDR3 DNA: TGTGCCAGCAGCTTCGGGAGGAATTCACCCCTCCACTTT; CDR3 protein: CASSFGRNSPLHF; clone size: -; J gene: TRBJ1-6; D gene: -; V gene: TRBV5-6
CDR3 DNA: TGTGCCAGCAGCCCAGGGGGTAATTCACCCCTCCACTTT; CDR3 protein: CASSPGGNSPLHF; clone size: -; J gene: TRBJ1-6; D gene: TRBD1; V gene: TRBV7-9
CDR3 DNA: TGTGCCAGCAGTGGAACAGGGGGCGTAGACAATGAGCAGTTCTTC; CDR3 protein: CASSGTGGVDNEQFF; clone size: -; J gene: TRBJ2-1; D gene: TRBD1; V gene: TRBV25-1
CDR3 DNA: TGTGCCAGCAGTGCCTTCTCCGGACAGGGCGGTCAGCCCCAGCATTTT; CDR3 protein: CASSAFSGQGGQPQHF; clone size: -; J gene: TRBJ1-5; D gene: TRBD1; V gene: TRBV6-1
CDR3 DNA: TGCGCCAGCAGCCAAGCGGACTCCACAGATACGCAGTATTTT; CDR3 protein: CASSQADSTDTQYF; clone size: -; J gene: TRBJ2-3; D gene: -; V gene: TRBV4-3
CDR3 DNA: TGCGCCAGCAGCCAAGATAGAACGGTCTCCTACGAGCAGTACTTC; CDR3 protein: CASSQDRTVSYEQYF; clone size: once; J gene: TRBJ2-7; D gene: -; V gene: TRBV4-3
CDR3 DNA: TGTGCCAGCAGCCCGAGCCCCCTTACAGGGGACCTCTATGGCTACACCTTC; CDR3 protein: CASSPSPLTGDLYGYTF; clone size: -; J gene: TRBJ1-2; D gene: TRBD1; V gene: TRBV11-1
CDR3 DNA: TGTGCCAGCAGTCAGGGGGTAGGGTACGAGCAGTACTTC; CDR3 protein: CASSQGVGYEQYF; clone size: -; J gene: TRBJ2-7; D gene: TRBD1; V gene: TRBV27
CDR3 DNA: TGTGCCAGCAGCCAGGAGGATATTTTTGGTACTGAAGCTTTCTTT; CDR3 protein: CASSQEDIFGTEAFF; clone size: -; J gene: TRBJ1-1; D gene: -; V gene: TRBV4-2
CDR3 DNA: TGTGCCAGCAGCCCCTACTCTCTAGGCAATGAGCAGTTCTTC; CDR3 protein: CASSPYSLGNEQFF; clone size: -; J gene: TRBJ2-1; D gene: -; V gene: TRBV7-2
CDR3 DNA: TGTGCCAGCAGCTTGGCCGGGACAGAAAATGAAAAACTGTTTTTT; CDR3 protein: CASSLAGTENEKLFF; clone size: -; J gene: TRBJ1-4; D gene: TRBD1; V gene: TRBV5-6
CDR3 DNA: TGTGCCTGGAGTGACTCGGAAAGAGGTGGCTACACCTTC; CDR3 protein: CAWSDSERGGYTF; clone size: -; J gene: TRBJ1-2; D gene: -; V gene: TRBV30
CDR3 DNA: TGTGCCAGCAGCCCTTTTAGCGGGAGTCTCGGGTACGAGCAGTACTTC; CDR3 protein: CASSPFSGSLGYEQYF; clone size: -; J gene: TRBJ2-7; D gene: TRBD2; V gene: TRBV7-2
CDR3 DNA: TGTGCCAGCATCTCCGTGCGGGGGGGTCTCAATGAGCAGTTCTTC; CDR3 protein: CASISVRGGLNEQFF; clone size: -; J gene: TRBJ2-1; D gene: TRBD2; V gene: TRBV6-5
CDR3 DNA: TGTGCCACCAGCAGATTGATGACAGGGGCGGATCAGCCCCAGCATTTT; CDR3 protein: CATSRLMTGADQPQHF; clone size: -; J gene: TRBJ1-5; D gene: TRBD1; V gene: TRBV15